This T cell receptor beta chain derives from a study of shared clonotypes between healthy human individuals. Study-level results: The four-donor shared clonotypes exceeded non-shared clonotypes in generation probability, with non-shared ones scoring lower.

Sequenced by immunoSEQ multiplex PCR; TCRdb stores in-frame clones only, minus some. Among more than 2 million clones, roughly 95% were seen once, and the ten largest hold 0.13%. The germline gives CDR1 SGHRS, CDR2 YFSETQ. The CDR3 is made up of 13 amino acids. Trimming left V 7 bases short and J 1 base short, with 11 bases between. Nashville, Tennessee was home to all donors, each a Caucasian adult. A word on this clone: The target antigen is unknown.

The chain combines TRBV5-1 with TRBJ2-5; weak D call: TRBD1 (6 bases). The receptor was derived from a man between 18 and 35 years old in good health. Input material: naive CD4+ T cells sorted from blood. Subset described: CD45RA+ positively selected. Written as DNA, the CDR3 is TGCGCCAGCCGACCAGGGGCCCAAGAGACCCAGTACTTC. Its protein is CASRPGAQETQYF.